These 4 T cell receptor beta chains originate from one sample sequenced in a study of technical replicates of blood from four donors (TCRdb year 2017). The library was produced with the immunoSEQ multiplex PCR assay. TCRdb limited this immuneACCESS table to in-frame rearrangements with V and J called. A share of clones is missing; checked studies link under half to unresolved V genes, and the rest is unexplained. For this sample the table gives roughly 80,000 clones, of which 89% were detected only once. In total, the top ten clones hold roughly 0.38% of the sample. Material: T cells isolated from PBMCs. The source of these receptors is a human donor in good health.

This clone was counted a few times. V usage is TRBV6-4 and J usage is TRBJ1-2; TRBD1 might be the D (5 bases). There are 16 residues in the CDR3. Germline V gene lookup returns CDR1 MRHNA and CDR2 SNTAGT. V dropped 0 bases and J dropped 3 bases, with 14 bases sitting between them. The CDR3 region is CASSDSKQDLYYGYTF. The CDR3 bases are TGTGCCAGCAGTGACTCGAAACAGGATCTTTACTATGGCTACACCTTC.

V is TRBV6-4 and J is TRBJ1-1; D is unclear. The CDR3 loop spans 14 amino acids. Germline CDR1 reads MRHNA; CDR2 reads SNTAGT. The V gene lost 4 bases and the J gene lost 0 bases, with 9 bases spanning the gap. Written as DNA, the CDR3 is TGTGCCAGCAGTGCTACCGGGATGAACACTGAAGCTTTCTTT. Protein sequence: CASSATGMNTEAFF.

This sequence joins TRBV15 and TRBJ1-5, with a weak D call TRBD1 (6 bases). Germline CDR1 is LNHNV and CDR2 is YYDKDF (reference sequence). This CDR3 is built from 15 residues. V was pared by 3 bases and J by 2 bases, with 11 bases between. CDR3: CATSRGAEGNQPQHF. In nucleotides, the CDR3 is TGTGCCACCAGCAGGGGGGCGGAGGGCAATCAGCCCCAGCATTTT.

The genes are TRBV5-4 and TRBJ2-1; tentatively, D is TRBD2 (5 bases). V lost 0 bases and J 4 bases, leaving 5 bases between the germline ends. This CDR3 is built from 13 residues. CDR1 SGHNT and CDR2 YYREEE come from the germline V gene (reference sequence). The CDR3 DNA reads TGTGCCAGCAGCTTGGGGGAGTACAATGAGCAGTTCTTC. This translates into CASSLGEYNEQFF.